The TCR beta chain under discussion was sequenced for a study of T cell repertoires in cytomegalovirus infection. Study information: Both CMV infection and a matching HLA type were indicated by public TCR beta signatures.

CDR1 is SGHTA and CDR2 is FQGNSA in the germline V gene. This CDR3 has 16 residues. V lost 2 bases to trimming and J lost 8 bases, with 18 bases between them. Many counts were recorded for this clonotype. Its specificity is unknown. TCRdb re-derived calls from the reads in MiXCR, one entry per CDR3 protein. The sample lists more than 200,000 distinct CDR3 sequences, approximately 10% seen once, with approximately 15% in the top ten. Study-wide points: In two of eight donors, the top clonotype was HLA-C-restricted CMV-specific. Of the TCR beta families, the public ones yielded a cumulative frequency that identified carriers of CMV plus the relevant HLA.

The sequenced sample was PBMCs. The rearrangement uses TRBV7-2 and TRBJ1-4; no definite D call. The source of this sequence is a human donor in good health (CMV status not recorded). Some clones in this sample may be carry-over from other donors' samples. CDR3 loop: CASSLNRPQRGEKLFF. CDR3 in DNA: TGTGCCAGCAGCTTAAACCGGCCCCAGAGAGGCGAAAAACTGTTTTTT.